Shown below are 32 T cell receptor beta chains from a single sample sequenced in a study of blood T cell repertoires in COVID-19. The table came from immunoSEQ multiplex PCR; TCRdb's copy has only in-frame clones and leaves some out. The table shows about 200,000 clones, with about 90% occurring only once. Sequenced: PBMCs or T cells enriched from blood (not recorded which). All receptors come from a young man who had recovered from COVID-19.

V gene TRBV7-8 combines with J gene TRBJ1-2; 9 bases map to TRBD1. V lost 1 base to trimming and J lost 0 bases; unmatched junction nucleotides: 6. This CDR3 contains 17 residues. CDR1 SGHVS and CDR2 FQNEAQ come from the germline V gene. CDR3: CASSLVIRQGANYGYTF. As DNA, the CDR3 is TGTGCCAGCAGCTTAGTAATTCGACAGGGGGCTAACTATGGCTACACCTTC. Full variable domain (missing parts from reference TRBV7-8 and TRBJ1-2): GAGVSQSPRYKVAKRGQDVALRCDPISGHVSLFWYQQALGQGPEFLTYFQNEAQLDKSGLPSDRFFAERPEGSVSTLKIQRTQQEDSAVYLCASSLVIRQGANYGYTFGSGTRLTVV.

This sequence joins TRBV4-1 and TRBJ2-1; 8 nucleotides match TRBD2. With 5 bases clipped from V and 2 bases from J, the junction kept 2 bases outside the gene matches. Germline values: CDR1 MGHRA, CDR2 YSYEKL. The CDR3 covers 14 residues. CDR3 coding DNA: TGCGCCAGCAGCACTAGCGGAGCCTACAATGAGCAGTTCTTC. This codes for CASSTSGAYNEQFF.

As DNA, the CDR3 is TGTGCCAGCAGCTTAGTCGGGACAGGAAGGTTTAATGAGCAGTTCTTC. Translation: CASSLVGTGRFNEQFF. The chain carries TRBV11-2 and TRBJ2-1, with TRBD1 matching over 8 bases. CDR1 and CDR2 (germline): SGHAT, FQNNGV. The length of the CDR3 is 16 residues. The V gene end was trimmed by 1 base and the J gene end by 7 bases; junction bases not matched to a gene: 9.

V usage is TRBV4-3 and J usage is TRBJ1-5; 9 nucleotides line up with TRBD1. The CDR3 spans 15 residues. CDR1 is LGHNA, CDR2 YSLEER, per germline. V gave up 0 bases and J gave up 5 bases; unmatched junction bases: 2. The CDR3 DNA sequence: TGCGCCAGCAGCCAAGAGGACAGGGGAGATCAGCCCCAGCATTTT. This gives the protein CASSQEDRGDQPQHF.

V and J are TRBV27 and TRBJ2-2; 9 bases fit TRBD1. The germline V gene encodes CDR1 MNHEY and CDR2 SMNVEV (reference sequence). V lost 3 bases, J lost 7 bases, and 3 bases stayed unmatched. The CDR3 is 14 residues long. The CDR3 DNA follows: TGTGCCAGCAGTTTGGGACAGGGAGGCGGGGAGCTGTTTTTT. As protein: CASSLGQGGGELFF.

This chain connects TRBV29-1 to TRBJ1-4; no reliable D call. This CDR3 spans 13 amino acids. CDR1 and CDR2 from the germline V gene are SQVTM and ANQGSEA. The V gene lost 4 bases and the J gene lost 4 bases, with 10 bases spanning the gap. Here the CDR3 reads CSVGYSINEKLFF. CDR3 bases: TGCAGCGTTGGTTACAGCATTAATGAAAAACTGTTTTTT.

The chain uses TRBV7-2 and TRBJ1-5, with D perhaps TRBD1 (6 bases). Germline V gives CDR1 SGHTA, CDR2 FQGNSA. V lost 5 bases and J lost 7, with 18 bases in between. CDR3 length: 15 amino acids. The CDR3 DNA reads TGTGCCAGCAGCCCCTCCTCAGGGGTCGGGCAGCCCCAGCATTTT. It yields the protein CASSPSSGVGQPQHF.

The V call is TRBV5-6, the J call TRBJ1-2, with D tentatively TRBD1 (5 bases). The germline gives CDR1 SGHDT, CDR2 YYEEEE. V lost 3 bases and J 7 bases, leaving 10 bases between the germline ends. The CDR3 extends over 12 amino acids. This chain's CDR3 is CASSSLGGGYTF. CDR3 bases: TGTGCCAGCAGCTCCCTCGGGGGTGGCTACACCTTC.

The rearrangement joins TRBV5-1 to TRBJ2-1; TRBD2 agrees at 7 bases. V lost 1 base and J lost 2; bases outside the gene matches: 3. CDR3 length equals 15 residues. Per the germline V gene, CDR1 is SGHRS and CDR2 is YFSETQ. The CDR3: CASSLNLAAYNEQFF. CDR3 in DNA: TGCGCCAGCAGCTTGAACCTAGCGGCCTACAATGAGCAGTTCTTC.

The CDR3 reads CASGAGGPNLTRRESNEQFF. CDR3 DNA sequence: TGTGCCAGCGGAGCGGGGGGCCCTAACTTGACCCGCCGGGAAAGCAATGAGCAGTTCTTC. The chain joins TRBV11-3 to TRBJ2-1; the match to TRBD2 covers 9 bases. The CDR3 consists of 20 residues. Per the germline V gene, CDR1 is SGHNT and CDR2 is YENEEA. The V gene end was trimmed by 8 bases and the J gene end by 6 bases; junction bases not matched to a gene: 26.

The V call is TRBV5-4, the J call TRBJ2-1; TRBD2 aligns across 9 bases. Germline CDR1 and CDR2: SGHNT and YYREEE (reference sequence). V was clipped by 0 bases and J by 4 bases; unmatched bases: 2. The CDR3 spans 15 residues. The CDR3 DNA reads as TGTGCCAGCAGCTTGGGCCTAGCGGGGTACAATGAGCAGTTCTTC. It encodes CASSLGLAGYNEQFF.

The chain uses TRBV5-1 and TRBJ2-3; possibly TRBD1 for D (5 bases). CDR3 length: 13 residues. The V gene's germline CDR1 is SGHRS and CDR2 YFSETQ. V was pared by 3 bases and J by 4 bases, with 9 bases between. The CDR3 reads CASSSDSPDTQYF. The CDR3 DNA sequence: TGCGCCAGCAGCTCCGACAGTCCAGATACGCAGTATTTT. Based on the CDR3 plus reference TRBV5-1 and TRBJ2-3, the full variable domain is KAGVTQTPRYLIKTRGQQVTLSCSPISGHRSVSWYQQTPGQGLQFLFEYFSETQRNKGNFPGRFSGRQFSNSRSEMNVSTLELGDSALYLCASSSDSPDTQYFGPGTRLTVL.

This rearrangement joins TRBV7-6 to TRBJ2-1; 8 bases are a match to TRBD1. The CDR3 is made up of 15 amino acids. With 5 bases clipped from V and 4 bases from J, the junction kept 7 bases outside the gene matches. In germline, CDR1 is SGHVS, CDR2 FNYEAQ. The CDR3 loop is CASSPLTGVYNEQFF. CDR3 DNA sequence: TGTGCCAGCAGCCCCTTGACAGGGGTGTACAATGAGCAGTTCTTC.

The chain has TRBV10-3 and TRBJ1-5; unclear D gene. The CDR3 is 14 residues long. V lost 0 bases and J lost 8, with 11 bases in between. Germline loops: CDR1 ENHRY, CDR2 SYGVKD. The CDR3 nucleotides read TGTGCCATCAGTGAGTCTTTGTACGCGGAGCCCCAGCATTTT. Translation gives CAISESLYAEPQHF.

The V gene is TRBV5-1, the J gene TRBJ1-1, with a tentative D call TRBD1 (5 bases). The V and J ends lost 1 base and 1 base respectively, with 14 bases between them. The CDR3 consists of 16 residues. Per germline, CDR1 SGHRS and CDR2 YFSETQ. The CDR3 here is CASSLLSGQTNTEAFF. DNA of the CDR3: TGCGCCAGCAGCTTGTTAAGTGGACAAACGAACACTGAAGCTTTCTTT.

The V gene is TRBV30, the J gene TRBJ1-1, with D uncertain. CDR1 is GTSNPN, CDR2 SVGIG, per germline (reference sequence). CDR3 size: 13 residues. V lost 3 bases and J lost 4, with 12 bases in between. The CDR3 coding sequence is TGTGCCTGGAGCGGCGGTAGCGGCACTGAAGCTTTCTTT. This sequence encodes CAWSGGSGTEAFF.

V usage is TRBV30 and J usage is TRBJ1-5; maybe TRBD1 (5 bases). Germline loops: CDR1 GTSNPN, CDR2 SVGIG (reference sequence). Trimming stripped 3 bases from V and 0 bases from J, with 21 bases between. CDR3 size: 18 residues. The CDR3 reads CAWRGKLTGNYSNQPQHF. CDR3 DNA: TGTGCCTGGAGAGGCAAGTTAACAGGCAATTATAGCAATCAGCCCCAGCATTTT.

The chain joins TRBV2 to TRBJ1-2, with TRBD1 as a possible D gene (6 bases). Trimming cost V 6 bases and J 3 bases, with 11 bases left between them. From germline, CDR1 is SNHLY and CDR2 FYNNEI. CDR3 length equals 13 residues. This CDR3 reads CASSQTGDYGYTF. CDR3 DNA: TGTGCCAGCAGCCAGACAGGAGACTATGGCTACACCTTC.

The rearrangement links TRBV15 to TRBJ1-1, with TRBD1 as a possible D gene (5 bases). CDR1 and CDR2 (germline): LNHNV, YYDKDF (reference sequence). The CDR3 has 14 amino acids. V lost 5 bases, J lost 1 base, and 11 bases lay in between. As DNA, the CDR3 is TGTGCCACCAGCCGGACCAGGGCGAACACTGAAGCTTTCTTT. It yields the protein CATSRTRANTEAFF.

The rearrangement links TRBV3-1 (or the pseudogene TRBV3-2) to TRBJ1-2; 9 bases fit TRBD1. This CDR3 is 14 amino acids long. With 4 bases clipped from V and 8 bases from J, the junction kept 8 bases outside the gene matches. Per the germline V gene, CDR1 is LGHDT and CDR2 is YNNKEL (reference sequence). In nucleotides, the CDR3 is TGTGCCAGCAGCCCCCCGGGACAGGGTTTAGGCTACACCTTC. It is translated as CASSPPGQGLGYTF.

The chain carries TRBV5-1 and TRBJ1-6; 7 bases align to TRBD1. Trimming removed 0 bases from V and 9 bases from J; junction bases left unmatched: 6. This CDR3 spans 15 amino acids. Per the germline V gene, CDR1 is SGHRS and CDR2 is YFSETQ. The chain's CDR3 is CASSLGQGSGSPLHF. The CDR3 DNA reads TGCGCCAGCAGCTTGGGACAGGGAAGTGGTTCACCCCTCCACTTT.

This clone was counted a few times. The chain carries TRBV29-1 and TRBJ1-1; TRBD1 agrees at 9 bases. Germline CDR1 is SQVTM and CDR2 is ANQGSEA. The CDR3 totals 13 residues. The J segment lost 2 bases and the V segment lost 8 bases, leaving 6 bases of the junction unmatched. CDR3 nucleotide sequence: TGCAGCCTGGACAGGGGACCAAACACTGAAGCTTTCTTT. Translating gives CSLDRGPNTEAFF.

The rearrangement links TRBV5-4 to TRBJ2-2; D may be TRBD2 (6 bases). Germline CDR1 SGHNT, CDR2 YYREEE (reference sequence). V was clipped by 0 bases and J by 0 bases, with 9 bases between them. The CDR3 consists of 16 residues. CDR3 DNA sequence: TGTGCCAGCAGCTTGGTTGGGACTTCGAACACCGGGGAGCTGTTTTTT. It specifies CASSLVGTSNTGELFF.

This chain connects TRBV7-7 to TRBJ2-1; D perhaps matches TRBD1 (6 bases). Germline V gives CDR1 SSHAT, CDR2 FNYEAQ (reference sequence). The CDR3 loop spans 15 amino acids. The ends were cut back, 4 bases at V and 1 base at J, with 11 bases in the middle. CDR3 DNA sequence: TGTGCCAGCAGCTCGACCCAGGGGTCCTACAATGAGCAGTTCTTC. Translated, it gives CASSSTQGSYNEQFF.

V usage is TRBV30 and J usage is TRBJ1-6; 7 positions match TRBD1. Germline CDR1 GTSNPN, CDR2 SVGIG (reference sequence). Trimming cost V 0 bases and J 6 bases; bases outside gene matches: 2. This CDR3 contains 14 residues. CDR3 amino acids: CAWSVNRGNSPLHF. The DNA for the CDR3 is TGTGCCTGGAGTGTAAACAGGGGTAATTCACCCCTCCACTTT.

The chain joins TRBV6-4 to TRBJ1-2; 11 bases fit TRBD1. CDR1 is MRHNA and CDR2 is SNTAGT in the germline V gene. This CDR3 has 17 residues. Losses at the gene ends were 6 bases for V and 1 base for J; bases not matched to a gene: 10. CDR3 residues: CASSDHRTGGGNYGYTF. DNA of the CDR3: TGTGCCAGCAGCGACCACCGGACAGGGGGCGGTAACTATGGCTACACCTTC.

V and J are TRBV25-1 and TRBJ2-1; 7 bases agree with TRBD2. Germline CDR1 is MGHDK and CDR2 is SYGVNS. This CDR3 has 13 residues. V gave up 6 bases and J gave up 7 bases; unmatched junction bases: 6. CDR3 DNA sequence: TGTGCCAGCAGGTCGGCGGGAGCAAATGAGCAGTTCTTC. This gives the protein CASRSAGANEQFF.

The chain links TRBV4-1 to TRBJ2-5, with 8 bases matching TRBD1. The J segment lost 4 bases and the V segment lost 6 bases, leaving 7 bases of the junction unmatched. There are 14 residues in the CDR3. The germline V gene encodes CDR1 MGHRA and CDR2 YSYEKL. The CDR3 region is CASSPQGTGETQYF. The CDR3, as DNA: TGCGCCAGCAGTCCCCAGGGGACAGGAGAGACCCAGTACTTC.

CDR3 DNA sequence: TGCGCCAGCAGCCAAGTTGTCAGGGTGGGTGAGCAGTTCTTC. Protein sequence: CASSQVVRVGEQFF. This chain connects TRBV4-1 to TRBJ2-1; TRBD1 might be the D (5 bases). The CDR3 has 14 amino acids. Per germline, CDR1 MGHRA and CDR2 YSYEKL. With 1 base removed from V and 9 bases from J, the gap between germline ends came to 13 bases.

The genes are TRBV15 and TRBJ1-2; D possibly corresponds to TRBD1 (5 bases). CDR3 length: 15 amino acids. Germline lookup yields CDR1 LNHNV and CDR2 YYDKDF (reference sequence). The V gene lost 2 bases and the J gene lost 3 bases, with 13 bases spanning the gap. The CDR3 loop is CATSRPGVTDYGYTF. The CDR3 nucleotides read TGTGCCACCAGCAGACCTGGGGTGACAGACTATGGCTACACCTTC.

The V call is TRBV6-2 or TRBV6-3, the J call TRBJ2-2; D is possibly TRBD1 (6 bases). Trimming stripped 4 bases from V and 1 base from J, with 7 bases between. The CDR3 is 14 amino acids. CDR1 and CDR2 from the germline V gene are MNHEY and SVGEGT. The CDR3 DNA reads TGTGCCAGCAGTTTGGACAGGAACACCGGGGAGCTGTTTTTT. Protein: CASSLDRNTGELFF.

The chain is built from TRBV28 and TRBJ1-2; 7 bases line up with TRBD1. The CDR3 covers 15 residues. Trimming removed 4 bases from V and 4 bases from J; junction bases left unmatched: 9. Germline CDR1 and CDR2: MDHEN and SYDVKM. The CDR3 DNA reads as TGTGCCAGCAGTTCCCCGGAACAGGGGTTCTATGGCTACACCTTC. Translated: CASSSPEQGFYGYTF.